Below, 23 T cell receptor beta chains from the same sample are listed, as sequenced in a study of spatial heterogeneity in lung cancer. This sample's time point: sample taken at primary tumor resection. MiXCR was run by TCRdb on the 5' RACE reads, yielding one entry per CDR3 protein. The profile shows around 41,000 distinct CDR3 sequences, under 7.5% of them singletons. Sequencing used PBMCs, obtained at surgery. Receptor source: a female donor with early-stage non-small cell lung cancer.

The chain has TRBV11-2 and TRBJ2-1; no definite D call. The CDR3 loop spans 12 amino acids. The germline V gene has CDR1 SGHAT and CDR2 FQNNGV. The ends were cut back, 5 bases at V and 15 bases at J, with 17 bases in the middle. The CDR3 nucleotides read TGTGCCAGCAGCCCCGCGCCTCCCCGTCTGTTCTTC. Translated: CASSPAPPRLFF.

This clonotype has at least ten counts. The DNA of the CDR3 is TGTGCCACCAGTGACCCCGATCAGCCCCAGCATTTT. This sequence encodes CATSDPDQPQHF. The V and J genes are TRBV24-1 and TRBJ1-5, with D unclear. The CDR3 extends over 12 amino acids. The V gene lost 4 bases and the J gene lost 5 bases, with 5 bases spanning the gap. Germline V gives CDR1 KGHDR, CDR2 SFDVKD.

This clonotype has ten or more counts. The J gene is TRBJ1-1, the V gene TRBV9; TRBD1 agrees at 8 bases. The germline V gene has CDR1 SGDLS and CDR2 YYNGEE. J gave up 5 bases and V 4 bases, and 10 bases lay outside the gene matches. The CDR3 covers 15 residues. The CDR3 DNA reads TGTGCCAGCAGCCCGAGCAGGGGGCGAGGGACTGAAGCTTTCTTT. This translates into CASSPSRGRGTEAFF.

This clonotype was counted only a few times. This chain uses TRBV29-1 with TRBJ1-3; 8 bases agree with TRBD1. The V gene end was trimmed by 6 bases and the J gene end by 2 bases; junction bases not matched to a gene: 6. Germline V CDR1 and CDR2: SQVTM, ANQGSEA. The CDR3 is 14 residues long. CDR3 residues: CSVLAGGTGNTIYF. The CDR3 DNA reads TGCAGCGTATTGGCAGGGGGCACTGGAAACACCATATATTTT.

This clonotype was found many times. The chain links TRBV11-1 to TRBJ2-2; a possible D gene is TRBD1 (5 bases). Germline V gives CDR1 SGHAT, CDR2 FQDESV (reference sequence). This CDR3 comprises 13 residues. V lost 1 base, J lost 6 bases, and 6 bases lay in between. The CDR3 reads CASSLGGSGELFF. The DNA for the CDR3 is TGTGCCAGCAGCTTAGGGGGCTCCGGGGAGCTGTTTTTT.

This clonotype has a count of ten or more. As DNA, the CDR3 is TGTGCCAGCAAGCATCTTCGGGGGGTGGGCACAGATACGCAGTATTTT. It yields the protein CASKHLRGVGTDTQYF. The rearrangement joins TRBV7-9 to TRBJ2-3; 7 positions agree with TRBD2. Germline values: CDR1 SEHNR, CDR2 FQNEAQ (reference sequence). The CDR3 is 16 amino acids. V trimming: 7 bases; J trimming: 1 base; junction bases outside the gene matches: 11.

The rearrangement links TRBV24-1 to TRBJ2-3, with a tentative D call TRBD2 (5 bases). Germline V gene sequence: CDR1 KGHDR, CDR2 SFDVKD. This CDR3 region has 14 residues. V lost 4 bases to trimming and J lost 3 bases, with 10 bases between them. This chain's CDR3 is CATSEPRGTDTQYF. CDR3 in DNA: TGTGCCACCAGTGAGCCCCGAGGGACAGATACGCAGTATTTT.

Written as DNA, the CDR3 is TGTGCCAGCAGCCCAAGGGGAGGGTATCAAGGCTATGGCTACACCTTC. As protein: CASSPRGGYQGYGYTF. The genes are TRBV3-1 and TRBJ1-2, with a tentative D call TRBD1 (5 bases). From germline, CDR1 is LGHDT and CDR2 YNNKEL (reference sequence). This CDR3 region has 16 residues. V lost 4 bases and J 4 bases, leaving 19 bases between the germline ends.

This clonotype was counted between two and nine times. The V call is TRBV12-3 or TRBV12-4, the J call TRBJ1-5, with TRBD1 matching 7 bases. J lost 0 bases, V lost 6 bases, and 5 bases had no gene match. The CDR3 covers 15 residues. Here the CDR3 reads CASSRGTASNQPQHF. In nucleotides, the CDR3 is TGTGCCAGCAGCCGAGGGACAGCTAGCAATCAGCCCCAGCATTTT.

The chain couples TRBV15 to TRBJ2-5, with D tentatively TRBD1 (7 bases). V gave up 0 bases and J gave up 5 bases, with 13 bases separating them. From germline, CDR1 is LNHNV and CDR2 YYDKDF (reference sequence). The length of the CDR3 is 15 residues. CDR3 loop: CATSRDQGGLETQYF. DNA of the CDR3: TGTGCCACCAGCAGAGATCAGGGGGGCCTGGAGACCCAGTACTTC.

This clonotype has a handful of counts. The genes are TRBV2 and TRBJ2-1, with D perhaps given as TRBD1 or TRBD2 (6 bases each). CDR3 length: 18 amino acids. Germline V lookup: CDR1 SNHLY, CDR2 FYNNEI. V was cut by 5 bases and J by 13 bases, with 33 bases left in between. Written as DNA, the CDR3 is TGTGCCAGCAGTCGCCCAGCCGTAGGGGGGCTCCTCGTCCACCCCCAGTTCTTC. This sequence encodes CASSRPAVGGLLVHPQFF.

This clonotype was picked up many times. V is TRBV6-2 or TRBV6-3 and J is TRBJ2-7, with 10 bases identical to TRBD1. The V gene end was trimmed by 6 bases and the J gene end by 1 base; junction bases not matched to a gene: 9. This CDR3 region has 16 residues. Germline V gene lookup returns CDR1 MNHEY and CDR2 SVGEGT. The CDR3 sequence: CASRIRQGALSYEQYF. The CDR3 nucleotides are TGTGCCAGCAGGATAAGACAGGGGGCTTTATCCTACGAGCAGTACTTC.

This clonotype has a count of ten or more. This chain connects TRBV3-1 to TRBJ1-4; D uncertain. Germline V gene lookup returns CDR1 LGHDT and CDR2 YNNKEL (reference sequence). Trimming removed 2 bases at V and 8 bases at J, with 3 bases between. The CDR3 has 11 amino acids. The CDR3 spells CASSQTEKLFF. CDR3 nucleotides: TGTGCCAGCAGCCAAACAGAAAAACTGTTTTTT.

The chain links TRBV7-2 to TRBJ2-3; possible D gene TRBD2, 6 bases. The CDR3 consists of 13 residues. V dropped 1 base and J dropped 8 bases, with 10 bases sitting between them. In germline, CDR1 is SGHTA, CDR2 FQGNSA. CDR3 sequence: CASSLERRGTQYF. The CDR3 DNA reads as TGTGCCAGCAGCTTAGAAAGGCGGGGTACGCAGTATTTT.

This chain uses TRBV11-2 with TRBJ1-2; D is uncertain. CDR1 is SGHAT and CDR2 is FQNNGV in the germline V gene. The CDR3 sequence is 14 residues long. With 5 bases removed from V and 2 bases from J, the gap between germline ends came to 12 bases. The DNA of the CDR3 is TGTGCCAGCAGCCTGACGTCAATAAACTATGGCTACACCTTC. As protein: CASSLTSINYGYTF.

V and J are TRBV1 and TRBJ2-1; TRBD1 is taken as the D call from the table, unchecked against the DNA. TRBV1 is termed a pseudogene. The CDR3 extends over 18 amino acids. The CDR3 sequence: CTSSQASVAADNYNEQFF. The CDR3 nucleotides read TGCACCAGCAGCCAAGCCAGCGTGGCAGCGGACAACTACAATGAGCAGTTCTTC.

The V call is TRBV5-1, the J call TRBJ1-2; 8 bases map to TRBD1. V was clipped by 7 bases and J by 3 bases; unmatched bases: 8. CDR1 and CDR2 (germline): SGHRS, YFSETQ. The CDR3 is made up of 14 amino acids. CDR3 region: CASRVDRGDYGYTF. The CDR3 nucleotides are TGCGCCAGCCGGGTAGACAGGGGAGACTATGGCTACACCTTC.

The rearrangement uses TRBV5-1 and TRBJ2-5; TRBD2 agrees at 10 bases. Germline V gene sequence: CDR1 SGHRS, CDR2 YFSETQ. With 1 base clipped from V and 5 bases from J, the junction kept 8 bases outside the gene matches. There are 16 residues in the CDR3. CDR3 protein: CASSLQSGGAGETQYF. Written as DNA, the CDR3 is TGCGCCAGCAGCTTGCAAAGCGGGGGGGCCGGTGAGACCCAGTACTTC.

This clonotype was detected ten times or more. The gene calls are TRBV5-1 and TRBJ1-2; maybe TRBD1 (5 bases). V dropped 0 bases and J dropped 8 bases, with 14 bases sitting between them. Germline V lookup: CDR1 SGHRS, CDR2 YFSETQ. This CDR3 has 14 residues. The CDR3 loop is CASSLAAGREGYTF. CDR3 sequence (DNA): TGCGCCAGCAGCTTGGCGGCAGGGAGAGAGGGCTACACCTTC. The entire variable domain, with the rest obtained from reference TRBV5-1 and TRBJ1-2, is as follows: KAGVTQTPRYLIKTRGQQVTLSCSPISGHRSVSWYQQTPGQGLQFLFEYFSETQRNKGNFPGRFSGRQFSNSRSEMNVSTLELGDSALYLCASSLAAGREGYTFGSGTRLTVV.

The J gene is TRBJ2-5, the V gene TRBV4-3; D remains unclear. The CDR3 contains 14 residues. CDR1 LGHNA and CDR2 YSLEER come from the germline V gene. Trimming removed 0 bases from V and 4 bases from J, with 9 bases in between. DNA of the CDR3: TGCGCCAGCAGCCAAGATCCCAGGTCAGAGACCCAGTACTTC. This codes for CASSQDPRSETQYF.

This clonotype showed up just a few times. The genes are TRBV5-1 and TRBJ2-7; D is possibly TRBD1 (6 bases). CDR3 length: 15 residues. CDR1 is SGHRS and CDR2 is YFSETQ in the germline V gene. V lost 2 bases to trimming and J lost 2 bases, with 14 bases between them. CDR3 amino acids: CASSFGGQRAYEQYF. CDR3 nucleotide sequence: TGCGCCAGCAGCTTCGGAGGACAGCGAGCCTACGAGCAGTACTTC.

This clonotype was detected many times. The chain uses TRBV4-1 and TRBJ2-5, with 8 bases identical to TRBD2. This CDR3 is 18 amino acids long. Trimming removed 1 base from V and 2 bases from J; junction bases left unmatched: 12. CDR1 is MGHRA and CDR2 is YSYEKL in the germline V gene. CDR3 coding DNA: TGCGCCAGCAGCCAAGCGCGGTCCGTCGGCGGGGGGCAAGAGACCCAGTACTTC. It yields the protein CASSQARSVGGGQETQYF.

V and J are TRBV12-3 or TRBV12-4 and TRBJ1-2; 9 bases line up with TRBD1. CDR3 length: 13 residues. Trimming removed 4 bases from V and 4 bases from J; junction bases left unmatched: 1. The chain's CDR3 is CASSSDRGYGYTF. CDR3 DNA: TGTGCCAGCAGTTCGGACAGGGGCTATGGCTACACCTTC.